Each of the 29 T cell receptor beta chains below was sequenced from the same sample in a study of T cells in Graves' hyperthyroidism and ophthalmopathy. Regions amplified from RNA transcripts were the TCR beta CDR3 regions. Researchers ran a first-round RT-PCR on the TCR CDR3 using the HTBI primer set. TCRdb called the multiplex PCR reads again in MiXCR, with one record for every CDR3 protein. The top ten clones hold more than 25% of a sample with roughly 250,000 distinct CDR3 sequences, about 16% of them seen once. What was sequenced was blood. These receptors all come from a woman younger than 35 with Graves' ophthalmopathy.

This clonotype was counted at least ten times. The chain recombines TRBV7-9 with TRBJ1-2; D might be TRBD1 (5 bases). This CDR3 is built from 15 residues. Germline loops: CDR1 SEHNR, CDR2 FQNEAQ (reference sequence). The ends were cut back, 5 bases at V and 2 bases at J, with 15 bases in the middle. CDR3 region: CASSPGTELNYGYTF. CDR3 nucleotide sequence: TGTGCCAGCAGCCCCGGGACGGAACTCAACTATGGCTACACCTTC.

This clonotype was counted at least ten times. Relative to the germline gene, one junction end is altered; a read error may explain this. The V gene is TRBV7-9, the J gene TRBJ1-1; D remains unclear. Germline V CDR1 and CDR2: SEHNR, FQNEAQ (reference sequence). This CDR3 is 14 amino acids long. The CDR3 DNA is TGTGCCAGCAGCGTCCGGGTCTTGAAGACTGAAGCTTTCTTT. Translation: CASSVRVLKTEAFF.

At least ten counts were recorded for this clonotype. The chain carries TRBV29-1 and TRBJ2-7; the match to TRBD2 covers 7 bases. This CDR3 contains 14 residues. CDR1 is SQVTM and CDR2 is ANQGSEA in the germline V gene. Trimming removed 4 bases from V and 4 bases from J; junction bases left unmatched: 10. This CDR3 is CSVGGGRANYEQYF. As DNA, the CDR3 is TGCAGCGTTGGCGGGGGTCGGGCCAATTACGAGCAGTACTTC.

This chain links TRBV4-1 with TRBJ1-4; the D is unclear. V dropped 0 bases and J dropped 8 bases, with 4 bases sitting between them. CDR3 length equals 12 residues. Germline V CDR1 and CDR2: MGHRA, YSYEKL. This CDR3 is CASSQEGEKLFF. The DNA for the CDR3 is TGCGCCAGCAGCCAAGAGGGCGAAAAACTGTTTTTT.

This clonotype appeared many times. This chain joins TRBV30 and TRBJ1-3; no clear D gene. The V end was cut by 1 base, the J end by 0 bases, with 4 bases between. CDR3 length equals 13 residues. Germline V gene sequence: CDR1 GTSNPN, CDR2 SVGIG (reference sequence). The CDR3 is CAWSAYSGNTIYF. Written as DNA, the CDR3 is TGTGCCTGGAGTGCCTACTCTGGAAACACCATATATTTT. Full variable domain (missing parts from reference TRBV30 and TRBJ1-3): SQTIHQWPATLVQPVGSPLSLECTVEGTSNPNLYWYRQAAGRGLQLLFYSVGIGQISSEVPQNLSASRPQDRQFILSSKKLLLSDSGFYLCAWSAYSGNTIYFGEGSWLTVV.

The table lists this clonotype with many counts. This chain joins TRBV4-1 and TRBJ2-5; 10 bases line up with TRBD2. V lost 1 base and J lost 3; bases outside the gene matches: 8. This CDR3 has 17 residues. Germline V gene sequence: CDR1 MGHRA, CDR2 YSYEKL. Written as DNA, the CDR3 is TGCGCCAGCAGCCAAGGTGTTCTAGCGGGAGAAAAAGAGACCCAGTACTTC. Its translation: CASSQGVLAGEKETQYF.

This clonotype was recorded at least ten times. CDR3 bases: TGTGCCAGCAGCTTAGCGGTAGTTGAAGCTTTCTTT. It codes for CASSLAVVEAFF. The chain has TRBV7-9 and TRBJ1-1; D is ambiguous. Per the germline V gene, CDR1 is SEHNR and CDR2 is FQNEAQ (reference sequence). CDR3 size: 12 residues. V lost 0 bases and J lost 7, with 6 bases in between.

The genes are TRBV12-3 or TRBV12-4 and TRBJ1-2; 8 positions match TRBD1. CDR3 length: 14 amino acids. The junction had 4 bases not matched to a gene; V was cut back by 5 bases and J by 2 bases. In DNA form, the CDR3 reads TGTGCCAGCAGTAGGGACAGGAGGAACTATGGCTACACCTTC. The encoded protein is CASSRDRRNYGYTF.

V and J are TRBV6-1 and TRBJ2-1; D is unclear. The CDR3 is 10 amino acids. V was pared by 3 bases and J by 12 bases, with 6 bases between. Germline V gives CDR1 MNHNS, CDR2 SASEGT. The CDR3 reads CASSDGGQFF. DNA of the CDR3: TGTGCCAGCAGTGACGGTGGGCAGTTCTTC.

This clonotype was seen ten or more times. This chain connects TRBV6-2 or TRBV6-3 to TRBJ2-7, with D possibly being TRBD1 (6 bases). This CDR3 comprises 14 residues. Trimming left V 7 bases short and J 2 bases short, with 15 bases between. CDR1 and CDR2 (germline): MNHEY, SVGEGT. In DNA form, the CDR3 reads TGTGCCAGCACGGCCCTCAGGGGTCCCTACGAGCAGTACTTC. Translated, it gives CASTALRGPYEQYF.

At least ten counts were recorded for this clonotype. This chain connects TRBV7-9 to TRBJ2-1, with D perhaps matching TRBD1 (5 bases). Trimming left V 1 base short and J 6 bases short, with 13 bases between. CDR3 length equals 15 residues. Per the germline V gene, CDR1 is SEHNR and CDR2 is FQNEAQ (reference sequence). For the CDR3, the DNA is TGTGCCAGCAGCTTAGATTATGGGGCTAGCAATGAGCAGTTCTTC. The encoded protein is CASSLDYGASNEQFF.

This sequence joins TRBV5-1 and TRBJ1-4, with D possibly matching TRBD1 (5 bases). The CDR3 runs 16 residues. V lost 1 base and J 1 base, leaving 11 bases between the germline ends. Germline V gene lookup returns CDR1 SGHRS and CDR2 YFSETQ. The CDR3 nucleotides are TGCGCCAGCAGCTTGACGGGGGGGATAACTAATGAAAAACTGTTTTTT. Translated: CASSLTGGITNEKLFF.

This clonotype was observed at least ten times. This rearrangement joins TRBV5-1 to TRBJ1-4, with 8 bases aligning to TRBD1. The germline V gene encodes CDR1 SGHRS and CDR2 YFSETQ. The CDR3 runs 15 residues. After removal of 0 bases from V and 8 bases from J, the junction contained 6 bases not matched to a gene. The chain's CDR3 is CASSLVPGGDEKLFF. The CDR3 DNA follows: TGCGCCAGCAGCTTGGTGCCAGGGGGCGACGAAAAACTGTTTTTT.

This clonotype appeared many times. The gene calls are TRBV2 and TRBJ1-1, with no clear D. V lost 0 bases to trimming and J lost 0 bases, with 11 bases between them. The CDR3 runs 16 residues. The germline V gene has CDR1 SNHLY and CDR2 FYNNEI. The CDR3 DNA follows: TGTGCCAGCAGTGAAGCACGACCTGGGGTGAACACTGAAGCTTTCTTT. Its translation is CASSEARPGVNTEAFF.

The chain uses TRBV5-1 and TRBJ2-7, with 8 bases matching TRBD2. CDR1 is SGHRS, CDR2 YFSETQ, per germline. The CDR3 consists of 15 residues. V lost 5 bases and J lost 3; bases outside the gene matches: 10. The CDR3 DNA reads TGCGCCAGCAGGCCCTCAGCGGGGGAAGTCTACGAGCAGTACGTC. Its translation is CASRPSAGEVYEQYV.

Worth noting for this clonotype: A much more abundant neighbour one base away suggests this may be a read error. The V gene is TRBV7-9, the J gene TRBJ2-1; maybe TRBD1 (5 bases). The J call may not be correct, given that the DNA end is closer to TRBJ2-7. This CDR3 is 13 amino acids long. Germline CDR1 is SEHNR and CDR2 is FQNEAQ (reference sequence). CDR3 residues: CASSLRQNNEQYF. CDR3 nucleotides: TGTGCCAGCAGCTTGAGACAGAACAATGAGCAGTACTTC.

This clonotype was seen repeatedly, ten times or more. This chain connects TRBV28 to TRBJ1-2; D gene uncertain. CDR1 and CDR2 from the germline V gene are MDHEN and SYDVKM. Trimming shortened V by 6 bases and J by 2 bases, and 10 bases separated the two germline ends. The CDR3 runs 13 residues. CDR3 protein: CASRADENYGYTF. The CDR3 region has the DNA TGTGCCAGCAGGGCTGACGAGAACTATGGCTACACCTTC.

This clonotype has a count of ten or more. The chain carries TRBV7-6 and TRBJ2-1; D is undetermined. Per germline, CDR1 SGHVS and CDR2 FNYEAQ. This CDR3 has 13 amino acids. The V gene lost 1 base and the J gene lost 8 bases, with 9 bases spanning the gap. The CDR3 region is CASSLGQEYEQFF. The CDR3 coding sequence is TGTGCCAGCAGCTTAGGTCAGGAGTATGAGCAGTTCTTC. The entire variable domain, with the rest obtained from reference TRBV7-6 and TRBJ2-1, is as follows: GAGVSQSPRYKVTKRGQDVALRCDPISGHVSLYWYRQALGQGPEFLTYFNYEAQQDKSGLPNDRFSAERPEGSISTLTIQRTEQRDSAMYRCASSLGQEYEQFFGPGTRLTVL.

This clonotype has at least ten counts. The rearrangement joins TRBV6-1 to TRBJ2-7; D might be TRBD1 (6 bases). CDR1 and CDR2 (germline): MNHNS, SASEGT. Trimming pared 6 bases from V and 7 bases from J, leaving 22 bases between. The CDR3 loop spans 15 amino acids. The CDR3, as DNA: TGTGCCAGCAGCTCTCCGGGACATACGAATCGGGAGCAGTACTTC. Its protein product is CASSSPGHTNREQYF.

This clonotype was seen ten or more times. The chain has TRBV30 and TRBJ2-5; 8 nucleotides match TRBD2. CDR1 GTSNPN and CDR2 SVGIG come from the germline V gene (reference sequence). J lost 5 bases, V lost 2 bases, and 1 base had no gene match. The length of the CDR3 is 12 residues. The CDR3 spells CAWSPGGETQYF. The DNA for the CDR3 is TGTGCCTGGAGTCCGGGGGGGGAGACCCAGTACTTC.

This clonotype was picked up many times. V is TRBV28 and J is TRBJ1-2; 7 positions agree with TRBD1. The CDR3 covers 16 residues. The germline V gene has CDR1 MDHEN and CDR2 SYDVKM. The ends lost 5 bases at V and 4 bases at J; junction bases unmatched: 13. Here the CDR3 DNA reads TGTGCCAGCAGTCCTGCCACCTCGGGACAGCTCTATGGCTACACCTTC. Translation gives CASSPATSGQLYGYTF.

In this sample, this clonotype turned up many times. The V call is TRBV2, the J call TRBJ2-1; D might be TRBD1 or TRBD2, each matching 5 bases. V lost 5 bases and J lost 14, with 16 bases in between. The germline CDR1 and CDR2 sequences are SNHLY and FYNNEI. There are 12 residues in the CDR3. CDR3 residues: CASSFYARDEFF. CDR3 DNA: TGTGCCAGCAGTTTTTATGCTAGGGACGAGTTCTTC. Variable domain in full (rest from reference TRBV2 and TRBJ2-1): EPEVTQTPSHQVTQMGQEVILRCVPISNHLYFYWYRQILGQKVEFLVSFYNNEISEKSEIFDDQFSVERPDGSNFTLKIRSTKLEDSAMYFCASSFYARDEFFGPGTRLTVL.

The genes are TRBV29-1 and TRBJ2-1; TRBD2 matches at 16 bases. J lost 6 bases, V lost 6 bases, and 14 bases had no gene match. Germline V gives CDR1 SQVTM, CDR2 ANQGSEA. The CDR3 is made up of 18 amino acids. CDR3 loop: CSVSYPGTSGGVGNEQFF. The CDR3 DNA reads TGCAGCGTCTCCTACCCCGGGACTAGCGGGGGGGTGGGCAATGAGCAGTTCTTC.

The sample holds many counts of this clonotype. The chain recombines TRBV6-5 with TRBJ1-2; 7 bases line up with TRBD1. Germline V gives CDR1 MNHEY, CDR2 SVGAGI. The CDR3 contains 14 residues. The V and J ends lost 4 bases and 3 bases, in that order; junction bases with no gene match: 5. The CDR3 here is CASSSLGTDYGYTF. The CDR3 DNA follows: TGTGCCAGCAGTTCTCTGGGGACAGACTATGGCTACACCTTC.

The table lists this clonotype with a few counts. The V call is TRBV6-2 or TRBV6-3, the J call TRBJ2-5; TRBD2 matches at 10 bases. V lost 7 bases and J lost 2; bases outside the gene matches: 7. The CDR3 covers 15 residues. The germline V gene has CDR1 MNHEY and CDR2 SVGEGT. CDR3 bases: TGTGCCAGCATCTCTAGCGGGAGATTTCAAGAGACCCAGTACTTC. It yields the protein CASISSGRFQETQYF.

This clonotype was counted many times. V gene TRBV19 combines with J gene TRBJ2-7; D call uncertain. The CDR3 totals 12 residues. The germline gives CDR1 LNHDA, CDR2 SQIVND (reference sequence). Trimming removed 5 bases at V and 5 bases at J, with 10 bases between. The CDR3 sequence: CASSSASDEQYF. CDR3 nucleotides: TGTGCCAGTAGTTCAGCCTCAGACGAGCAGTACTTC.

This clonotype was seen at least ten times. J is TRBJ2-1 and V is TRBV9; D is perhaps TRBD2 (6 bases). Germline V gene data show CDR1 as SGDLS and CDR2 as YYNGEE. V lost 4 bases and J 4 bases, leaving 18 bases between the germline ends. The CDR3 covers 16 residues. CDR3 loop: CASSMSLGGEYNEQFF. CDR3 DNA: TGTGCCAGCAGCATGTCCCTAGGCGGGGAATACAATGAGCAGTTCTTC.

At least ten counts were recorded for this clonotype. The CDR3 spells CASSYVGGAYNEQFF. CDR3 nucleotide sequence: TGTGCCAGCAGTTACGTAGGGGGCGCCTACAATGAGCAGTTCTTC. This chain joins TRBV6-2 or TRBV6-3 and TRBJ2-1; 7 nucleotides line up with TRBD1. Trimming took 2 bases from V and 2 from J; bases not matched to a gene: 3. The CDR3 spans 15 residues. Per the germline V gene, CDR1 is MNHEY and CDR2 is SVGEGT.

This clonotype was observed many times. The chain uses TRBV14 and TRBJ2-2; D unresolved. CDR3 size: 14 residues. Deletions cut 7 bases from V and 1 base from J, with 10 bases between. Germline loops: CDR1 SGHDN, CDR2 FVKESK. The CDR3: CASTPLQNTGELFF. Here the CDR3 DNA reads TGTGCCAGCACCCCACTCCAGAACACCGGGGAGCTGTTTTTT.